The TCR beta chain under discussion was sequenced for a study of beta chain features in type 1 diabetes. Study-level findings and limits: Short templates might get an advantage during PCR, and this would be equal in patients and controls.

V was shortened by 2 bases and J by 0 bases, with 8 bases between the two germline ends. This CDR3 is built from 15 residues. CDR1 and CDR2 (germline): SGHAT, FQNNGV. Expressed TCRB transcripts were sequenced because the isolated RNA had all been reverse transcribed beforehand. Sequenced by immunoSEQ multiplex PCR; TCRdb stores in-frame clones only, minus some. The sample consists of about 620,000 clones, roughly 15% of them appearing once. This clone was observed a handful of times. Its antigen is as yet unknown. This chain joins TRBV11-2 and TRBJ2-4, with no clear D. This receptor was taken from a man between 18 and 35 years old in good health. What was sequenced was naive CD4+ T cells from blood. CDR3 DNA: TGTGCCAGCAGCTTAACCTTGTCAGCCAAAAACATTCAGTACTTC. As protein: CASSLTLSAKNIQYF.